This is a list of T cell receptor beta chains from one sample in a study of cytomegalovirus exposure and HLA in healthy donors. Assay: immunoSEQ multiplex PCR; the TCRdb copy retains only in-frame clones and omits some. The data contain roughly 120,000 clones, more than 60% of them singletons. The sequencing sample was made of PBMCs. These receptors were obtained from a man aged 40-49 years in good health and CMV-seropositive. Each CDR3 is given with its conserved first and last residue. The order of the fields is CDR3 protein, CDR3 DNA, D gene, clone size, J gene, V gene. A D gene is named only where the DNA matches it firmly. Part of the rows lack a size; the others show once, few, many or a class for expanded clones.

CASRHGTVQETQYF TGTGCCAGCAGGCATGGGACAGTCCAAGAGACCCAGTACTTC TRBD1 once TRBJ2-5 TRBV28
CASSLSRIYGYTF TGTGCCAGCAGCTTGAGCAGGATCTATGGCTACACCTTC NA once TRBJ1-2 TRBV5-8
CASSGLAGGENEQFF TGTGCCAGCAGTGGGCTAGCGGGAGGTGAGAATGAGCAGTTCTTC TRBD2 NA TRBJ2-1 TRBV6-1
CASSGKGAEQYF TGTGCCAGCAGCGGAAAGGGGGCCGAGCAGTACTTC TRBD1 few TRBJ2-7 TRBV14
CASMNSPNTGELFF TGTGCCAGTATGAACTCCCCGAACACCGGGGAGCTGTTTTTT NA NA TRBJ2-2 TRBV19
CASSVAGTSEKLFF TGTGCCAGCAGCGTAGCCGGGACATCTGAAAAACTGTTTTTT NA NA TRBJ1-4 TRBV9
CASSSLQGALYEQYF TGTGCCAGCAGCTCCCTACAGGGAGCCCTCTACGAGCAGTACTTC NA NA TRBJ2-7 TRBV11-2
CASTLGGKETQYF TGTGCCAGCACTTTAGGGGGCAAAGAGACCCAGTACTTC TRBD1 NA TRBJ2-5 TRBV5-5
CASSEGGGNTGELFF TGTGCCAGCAGCGAAGGCGGGGGGAACACCGGGGAGCTGTTTTTT TRBD2 once TRBJ2-2 TRBV9
CASSLTTGDSYGYTF TGTGCCAGCAGCTTAACCACAGGGGACAGCTATGGCTACACCTTC TRBD1 NA TRBJ1-2 TRBV7-2
CSVIGADSGYTF TGCAGCGTTATAGGGGCTGACTCTGGCTACACCTTC NA NA TRBJ1-2 TRBV29-1
CASSSGTSNLRDTQYF TGTGCCAGCAGCTCCGGGACTAGTAATCTGCGGGATACGCAGTATTTT TRBD2 NA TRBJ2-3 TRBV5-4
CASSFGERDYEQYF TGTGCCAGCAGTTTCGGGGAGAGGGACTACGAGCAGTACTTC NA NA TRBJ2-7 TRBV28
CASSDRGEVIDTQYF TGTGCCAGCAGTGATCGCGGGGAAGTCATAGATACGCAGTATTTT NA NA TRBJ2-3 TRBV2
CASSITGLNNNEQFF TGTGCCAGTAGTATAACAGGCCTTAACAACAATGAGCAGTTCTTC NA NA TRBJ2-1 TRBV19
CASSPGTGISYEQYF TGCGCCAGCAGCCCGGGGACAGGTATCTCCTACGAGCAGTACTTC TRBD1 NA TRBJ2-7 TRBV5-1
CSVEGGSADTQYF TGCAGCGTTGAGGGAGGATCCGCAGATACGCAGTATTTT NA NA TRBJ2-3 TRBV29-1
CASSLQGGAGGIHEQYF TGCGCCAGCAGCCTCCAGGGGGGGGCGGGGGGAATCCACGAGCAGTACTTC NA few TRBJ2-7 TRBV4-1
CASSYSRGNSPLHF TGTGCCAGCAGTTACTCACGGGGGAATTCACCCCTCCACTTT NA NA TRBJ1-6 TRBV6-5
CAISDSTGVVETQYF TGTGCCATCAGTGACTCTACAGGGGTGGTAGAGACCCAGTACTTC TRBD1 NA TRBJ2-5 TRBV10-3
CASSLDRVHNEQFF TGTGCCAGCAGCTTAGACAGGGTACACAATGAGCAGTTCTTC NA few TRBJ2-1 TRBV11-2
CASSFIRGGGSGGQFF TGTGCCAGCAGTTTTATAAGGGGGGGCGGGAGCGGTGGGCAGTTCTTC NA NA TRBJ2-1 TRBV28
CASSLVLAGGETQYF TGTGCCAGCAGCTTAGTGCTAGCGGGTGGGGAGACCCAGTACTTC TRBD2 NA TRBJ2-5 TRBV7-2
CASSQDSSGTNYGYTF TGTGCCAGCAGCCAAGATAGCTCAGGGACTAACTATGGCTACACCTTC NA NA TRBJ1-2 TRBV4-2
CAWSVPGGPPHF TGTGCCTGGAGTGTCCCGGGGGGCCCTCCGCACTTC NA NA TRBJ2-4 TRBV30
CASSPHQGAGEQFF TGTGCCAGCAGTCCGCACCAGGGGGCTGGTGAGCAGTTCTTC TRBD1 NA TRBJ2-1 TRBV6-6
CASSSPGLKVGQETQYF TGTGCCAGCAGCTCGCCGGGACTCAAGGTCGGCCAAGAGACCCAGTACTTC NA NA TRBJ2-5 TRBV5-8
CASSPTGDSGNTIYF TGTGCCAGCTCACCGACAGGGGACTCTGGAAACACCATATATTTT TRBD1 once TRBJ1-3 TRBV18
CASSLGGEAFF TGTGCCAGCAGCTTGGGGGGTGAAGCTTTCTTT NA NA TRBJ1-1 TRBV7-9
CASRPGTTAYEQYF TGCGCCAGCAGGCCGGGGACTACCGCCTACGAGCAGTACTTC TRBD2 few TRBJ2-7 TRBV5-1
CASSEAPLAGGETQYF TGTGCCAGCAGTGAAGCCCCGCTAGCGGGAGGAGAGACCCAGTACTTC TRBD2 NA TRBJ2-5 TRBV6-1
CASSPGTGIQPQHF TGTGCCAGTAGTCCCGGGACAGGGATTCAGCCCCAGCATTTT TRBD1 NA TRBJ1-5 TRBV19
CASSEYGGSGYTF TGTGCCAGCAGTGAATATGGGGGGTCTGGCTACACCTTC NA NA TRBJ1-2 TRBV6-1
CASSEGHGSYNEQFF TGTGCCAGCAGTGAGGGACACGGCTCCTACAATGAGCAGTTCTTC NA NA TRBJ2-1 TRBV2
CASMSWSISYNEQFF TGTGCCAGCATGTCCTGGAGTATCTCCTACAATGAGCAGTTCTTC NA NA TRBJ2-1 TRBV7-9
CASGFPTSGVNNEQFF TGTGCTAGTGGTTTTCCGACTAGCGGGGTGAACAATGAGCAGTTCTTC TRBD2 NA TRBJ2-1 TRBV12-5
CSVLQGTGGANVLTF TGCAGCGTTCTTCAGGGAACGGGTGGGGCCAACGTCCTGACTTTC NA NA TRBJ2-6 TRBV29-1
CASSPLLTVDENGYTF TGTGCCAGCTCACCACTGTTGACAGTAGACGAGAATGGCTACACCTTC NA NA TRBJ1-2 TRBV18
CASSLGQVNTEAFF TGCGCCAGCAGCCTAGGACAGGTGAACACTGAAGCTTTCTTT TRBD1 NA TRBJ1-1 TRBV5-1
CASSLRFSGELFF TGTGCCAGCAGCTTAAGATTTAGCGGGGAGCTGTTTTTT NA NA TRBJ2-2 TRBV7-3
CASSRQERETQYF TGTGCCAGCAGCCGACAGGAGCGAGAGACCCAGTACTTC NA NA TRBJ2-5 TRBV7-3
CASPRGGSTDTQYF TGTGCCAGCCCCCGAGGGGGTTCCACAGATACGCAGTATTTT NA NA TRBJ2-3 TRBV7-9
CASSQGQGSGGKTYEQYF TGTGCCAGCAGCCAAGGACAGGGGTCCGGAGGAAAAACCTACGAGCAGTACTTC TRBD1 NA TRBJ2-7 TRBV9
CASSASYGKHEKLFF TGTGCCAGCAGCGCTTCATACGGGAAACATGAAAAACTGTTTTTT NA NA TRBJ1-4 TRBV9
CASSLLGLGRSSTTEAFF TGTGCCAGCAGTTTGTTGGGCCTGGGCCGATCGAGTACCACTGAAGCTTTCTTT NA NA TRBJ1-1 TRBV28
CASGQGFAGELFF TGCGCCAGCGGACAGGGGTTCGCCGGGGAGCTGTTTTTT TRBD1 NA TRBJ2-2 TRBV5-1
CASTLDKNTEAFF TGCGCCAGCACCCTGGACAAGAACACTGAAGCTTTCTTT NA NA TRBJ1-1 TRBV5-1
CASNTNRGTSQETQYF TGTGCCAGCAACACCAACCGTGGCACATCACAAGAGACCCAGTACTTC NA few TRBJ2-5 TRBV5-6
CASSIYGVLNTGELFF TGTGCCAGTAGTATATATGGAGTTCTGAACACCGGGGAGCTGTTTTTT NA few TRBJ2-2 TRBV19
CSASRGGTQYF TGCAGTGCTAGTAGGGGAGGGACCCAGTACTTC NA NA TRBJ2-5 TRBV20-1
CASSPGGLVVYEQYF TGTGCCAGCTCACCAGGGGGACTAGTAGTTTACGAGCAGTACTTC TRBD2 NA TRBJ2-7 TRBV18